Below are 11 T cell receptor beta chains sequenced from a single sample in a study of blood T cell repertoires in COVID-19 (dated by TCRdb to about 2020). Preparation of the library involved the immunoSEQ multiplex PCR assay. As stored in TCRdb, this immuneACCESS dataset retains in-frame rearrangements with V and J assigned. A fraction of the clones does not appear; measured against another copy, unresolved V genes explain less than half of the discrepancy, and the remainder lacks a known reason. The sample has more than 250,000 clones on record, roughly 86% of them singletons. The ten most abundant clones make up over 2% of the sample. Sequenced: PBMCs or T cells enriched from blood (not recorded which). The receptors stem from a woman aged 18-35 years who had recovered from COVID-19.

The V and J genes are TRBV18 and TRBJ2-5; 8 nucleotides agree with TRBD2. This CDR3 is built from 16 residues. Germline CDR1 KGHSH, CDR2 LQKENI. After removal of 1 base from V and 0 bases from J, the junction contained 4 bases not matched to a gene. CDR3 sequence reads: CASSPLSGGYQETQYF. The CDR3 nucleotides read TGTGCCAGCTCACCACTTTCGGGAGGGTACCAAGAGACCCAGTACTTC.

The chain has TRBV11-2 and TRBJ2-5; 8 bases map to TRBD1. Losses at the gene ends were 3 bases for V and 2 bases for J; bases not matched to a gene: 8. Germline CDR1 is SGHAT and CDR2 is FQNNGV. The CDR3 is made up of 16 amino acids. The CDR3 region has the DNA TGTGCCAGCAGCTTGCAGGGGGCGCTGGGGCAAGAGACCCAGTACTTC. This translates into CASSLQGALGQETQYF.

The chain joins TRBV4-2 to TRBJ2-1, with TRBD2 matching 10 bases. The ends lost 7 bases at V and 2 bases at J; junction bases unmatched: 5. The CDR3 has 15 residues. The germline V gene has CDR1 LGHNA and CDR2 YNFKEQ. The CDR3 loop reads CASKASGSPYNEQFF. CDR3 nucleotide sequence: TGTGCCAGCAAGGCTAGCGGGAGCCCCTACAATGAGCAGTTCTTC.

V is TRBV14 and J is TRBJ1-4, with D unresolved. Trimming cost V 3 bases and J 3 bases, with 11 bases left between them. Germline CDR1 and CDR2: SGHDN and FVKESK. The CDR3 totals 15 residues. CDR3 sequence reads: CASSQLEGANEKLFF. CDR3 nucleotides: TGTGCCAGCAGCCAGTTGGAGGGCGCTAATGAAAAACTGTTTTTT.

Here the CDR3 DNA reads TGCGCCAGCAGCCAAGGCGGGGGGGTACCTAATGAAAAACTGTTTTTT. Translated, it gives CASSQGGGVPNEKLFF. This chain joins TRBV4-1 and TRBJ1-4, with D perhaps matching TRBD1 (5 bases). Trimming stripped 1 base from V and 3 bases from J, with 12 bases between. The CDR3 length is 16 residues. Per germline, CDR1 MGHRA and CDR2 YSYEKL.

The J gene is TRBJ1-2, the V gene TRBV3-1 (or the pseudogene TRBV3-2); 9 bases are a match to TRBD1. J was trimmed by 3 bases and V by 1 base; bases with no gene match: 0. This CDR3 contains 14 residues. Germline V gene sequence: CDR1 LGHDT, CDR2 YNNKEL (reference sequence). CDR3 loop: CASSQGTGDYGYTF. For the CDR3, the DNA is TGTGCCAGCAGCCAAGGGACAGGGGACTATGGCTACACCTTC.

This clone turned up a few times. The chain carries TRBV29-1 and TRBJ2-5; D might be TRBD2 (6 bases). V lost 5 bases and J 4 bases, leaving 11 bases between the germline ends. CDR1 is SQVTM and CDR2 is ANQGSEA in the germline V gene. CDR3 length: 12 amino acids. CDR3: CSVIQGGETQYF. For the CDR3, the DNA is TGCAGCGTTATTCAGGGAGGAGAGACCCAGTACTTC.

This clone occurred once. The chain is built from TRBV12-3 or TRBV12-4 and TRBJ1-2, with a weak D call TRBD1 (5 bases). Trimming left V 5 bases short and J 4 bases short, with 8 bases between. The CDR3 contains 12 residues. The CDR3 region is CASSDDSYGYTF. The CDR3, as DNA: TGTGCCAGCAGTGATGACAGCTATGGCTACACCTTC.

The chain employs TRBV7-9 and TRBJ2-1; TRBD1 matches 8 bases. The CDR3 runs 15 residues. Germline V gene sequence: CDR1 SEHNR, CDR2 FQNEAQ (reference sequence). V lost 6 bases, J lost 8 bases, and 12 bases stayed unmatched. The chain's CDR3 is CASSSRTGSRDEQFF. The CDR3 nucleotides read TGTGCCAGCAGTTCCAGGACAGGGAGCAGGGATGAGCAGTTCTTC.

The gene calls are TRBV7-6 and TRBJ1-2; no clear D gene. The CDR3 covers 14 residues. V was clipped by 4 bases and J by 3 bases, with 12 bases between them. Germline CDR1 reads SGHVS; CDR2 reads FNYEAQ. Here the CDR3 reads CASSYREGDYGYTF. In DNA form, the CDR3 reads TGTGCCAGCAGCTACCGTGAGGGAGACTATGGCTACACCTTC.

The rearrangement joins TRBV2 to TRBJ2-2, with 12 bases lining up with TRBD2. The V segment lost 7 bases and the J segment 4 bases; nucleotides outside the gene matches: 4. Germline assignment: CDR1 SNHLY and CDR2 FYNNEI. The CDR3 contains 15 residues. The CDR3 DNA is TGTGCCAGCAAATGGACTAGCGGGGCCACCGGGGAGCTGTTTTTT. Translating it yields CASKWTSGATGELFF.